The T cell receptor (beta chain) described here comes from a study of blood T cell repertoires in COVID-19. In the authors' workflow: Amplification of reference gene primers was used by the study to estimate nucleated cell counts. Assay used: immunoSEQ multiplex PCR; TCRdb lists only in-frame clones, some missing. V, J and clone size are those of that table, while D and trimming were read from the DNA. The sample lists 160,000 or so clones; roughly 90% were seen once. CDR3 length equals 17 residues. Germline V CDR1 and CDR2: GTSNPN, SVGIG (reference sequence). J gave up 5 bases and V 1 base, and 14 bases lay outside the gene matches.

This chain connects TRBV30 to TRBJ1-1; 9 bases agree with TRBD1. The source is a woman in her 70s with acute or convalescent COVID-19. Source material: peripheral blood. The chain's CDR3 is CAWSDLRARDRETEAFF. CDR3 coding DNA: TGTGCCTGGAGTGACCTTAGAGCCCGGGACAGGGAAACTGAAGCTTTCTTT.